This is a list of T cell receptor beta chains from one sample in a study of T-cell reconstitution after alpha-beta-depleted transplantation in children. TCRdb fed the PCR reads into MiXCR, producing one record per CDR3 protein. The table includes just over 950,000 distinct CDR3 sequences, roughly 31% detected once. Sequences were derived from PBMCs, mostly from graft donor cells, sampled 360 days after TCRalphabeta/CD19-depleted stem cell transplant. The receptors were gathered from a boy less than two years old who had a stem cell transplant for SCID, so the T cells may come from the graft donor. CDR3s include the opening cysteine and the closing phenylalanine or tryptophan. D genes are given only for firm matches. A clone size is listed for some rows: how often the clone was seen (once, few, many), or a class if it is expanded.

d_call: NA
j_call: TRBJ2-4
v_call: TRBV12-3/TRBV12-4
clone_size: NA
cdr3_nt: TGTGCCAGCAGTTTCGGTCAGGGCGGGAACATTCAGTACTTC
cdr3_aa: CASSFGQGGNIQYF

d_call: NA
j_call: TRBJ2-4
v_call: TRBV5-1
clone_size: NA
cdr3_nt: TGCGCCAGCACCCATTTCGGCCCCACAGGGTCTAGCATTCAGTACTTC
cdr3_aa: CASTHFGPTGSSIQYF

d_call: NA
j_call: TRBJ2-5
v_call: TRBV10-3
clone_size: NA
cdr3_nt: TGTGCCATCAGTGAGTCTAGGCTACAAGAGACCCAGTACTTC
cdr3_aa: CAISESRLQETQYF

d_call: TRBD2
j_call: TRBJ2-3
v_call: TRBV20-1
clone_size: NA
cdr3_nt: TGCAGTGCTAGGTCAGCGGGGGGCTACCCCACGGATACGCAGTATTTT
cdr3_aa: CSARSAGGYPTDTQYF

d_call: NA
j_call: TRBJ1-5
v_call: TRBV7-2
clone_size: few
cdr3_nt: TGTGCCAGCAGCTTAGACGACGTGCAGCCCCAGCATTTT
cdr3_aa: CASSLDDVQPQHF

d_call: TRBD1
j_call: TRBJ1-1
v_call: TRBV20-1
clone_size: few
cdr3_nt: TGCAGTGCTAGAGAAGGGACAGTGAACACTGAAGCTTTCTTT
cdr3_aa: CSAREGTVNTEAFF

d_call: NA
j_call: TRBJ2-7
v_call: TRBV5-6
clone_size: NA
cdr3_nt: TGTGCCAGCAGCTTGGGAGGGGTGACTAGCTCCTACGAGCAGTACTTC
cdr3_aa: CASSLGGVTSSYEQYF

d_call: NA
j_call: TRBJ2-7
v_call: TRBV12-3/TRBV12-4
clone_size: NA
cdr3_nt: TGTGCCAGCACCACAACCGGGACTGGATCCTACGAGCAGTACTTC
cdr3_aa: CASTTTGTGSYEQYF

d_call: TRBD1
j_call: TRBJ2-2
v_call: TRBV20-1
clone_size: few
cdr3_nt: TGCAGTGCTAGAGATTGGGCAGGGGGCACTTCACGGGGGGAGCTGTTTTTT
cdr3_aa: CSARDWAGGTSRGELFF

d_call: TRBD1
j_call: TRBJ2-5
v_call: TRBV20-1
clone_size: few
cdr3_nt: TGCAGTGCTGACAGGACAGGGCCCAACCAAGAGACCCAGTACTTC
cdr3_aa: CSADRTGPNQETQYF

d_call: NA
j_call: TRBJ2-2
v_call: TRBV5-1
clone_size: few
cdr3_nt: TGCGCCAGCAGCTTGCGGACAGACAACACCGGGGAGCTGTTTTTT
cdr3_aa: CASSLRTDNTGELFF